Listed here are 20 T cell receptor beta chains from one sample, sequenced in a study of identical twins. TCRdb re-called the 5' RACE reads with MiXCR, one entry per CDR3 protein. The sample carries about 550,000 distinct CDR3 sequences, around 24% recorded once. The data also belong to a second study, concerning yellow fever vaccine responses in identical twins.

Material: CD4+ T cells sorted from blood. All receptors derive from a woman aged 18-29 years in good health.

The rearrangement links TRBV10-3 to TRBJ2-1; D call uncertain. This CDR3 spans 14 amino acids. V was shortened by 5 bases and J by 2 bases, with 10 bases between the two germline ends. Germline V gene lookup returns CDR1 ENHRY and CDR2 SYGVKD. The CDR3 spells CAISFDITYNEQFF. CDR3 DNA sequence: TGTGCCATCAGTTTTGACATCACCTACAATGAGCAGTTCTTC.

The gene calls are TRBV6-1 and TRBJ1-5; D is unresolved. In germline, CDR1 is MNHNS, CDR2 SASEGT. Between the trimmed V and J ends, which lost 5 bases and 3 bases, there was a span of 8 bases. CDR3 size: 13 residues. The CDR3 coding sequence is TGTGCCAGCAGTATGACCCACAATCAGCCCCAGCATTTT. It is translated as CASSMTHNQPQHF.

In its sample, this clonotype was seen a few times. The chain has TRBV6-1 and TRBJ2-2; tentative D call: TRBD2 (6 bases). Trimming left V 8 bases short and J 7 bases short, with 14 bases between. Germline V gene sequence: CDR1 MNHNS, CDR2 SASEGT. There are 13 residues in the CDR3. CDR3 in amino acids: CASVPGEIGELFF. The DNA of the CDR3 is TGTGCCAGCGTCCCGGGGGAGATCGGGGAGCTGTTTTTT.

The V gene is TRBV19, the J gene TRBJ2-1; a weak D match, TRBD2 (6 bases). CDR3 length: 15 amino acids. V was trimmed by 3 bases and J by 9 bases, leaving 18 bases between them. Germline V gene data show CDR1 as LNHDA and CDR2 as SQIVND (reference sequence). CDR3 sequence: CASSIRRENRFEQFF. The CDR3 bases are TGTGCCAGTAGTATTCGGCGGGAAAATAGGTTTGAGCAGTTCTTC. Based on the CDR3 plus reference TRBV19 and TRBJ2-1, the full variable domain is DGGITQSPKYLFRKEGQNVTLSCEQNLNHDAMYWYRQDPGQGLRLIYYSQIVNDFQKGDIAEGYSVSREKKESFPLTVTSAQKNPTAFYLCASSIRRENRFEQFFGPGTRLTVL.

The chain combines TRBV24-1 with TRBJ2-1, with 11 bases aligning to TRBD2. The CDR3 consists of 15 residues. The V and J ends lost 4 bases and 8 bases, in that order; junction bases with no gene match: 6. CDR1 is KGHDR and CDR2 is SFDVKD in the germline V gene. The CDR3 bases are TGTGCCACCAGTGAACTAGCGGGAGCATTCCATGAGCAGTTCTTC. Translation: CATSELAGAFHEQFF.

The chain combines TRBV5-5 with TRBJ2-2; 9 nucleotides match TRBD2. This CDR3 has 15 amino acids. With 2 bases clipped from V and 3 bases from J, the junction kept 2 bases outside the gene matches. The V gene's germline CDR1 is SGHKS and CDR2 YYEKEE (reference sequence). CDR3 sequence: CASSFSGGYTGELFF. DNA of the CDR3: TGTGCCAGCAGCTTTAGCGGGGGTTACACCGGGGAGCTGTTTTTT.

The sample holds a few counts of this clonotype. The chain recombines TRBV7-8 with TRBJ2-2; the D is unclear. This CDR3 is built from 15 residues. Per germline, CDR1 SGHVS and CDR2 FQNEAQ. V was cut by 0 bases and J by 6 bases, with 11 bases left in between. The DNA of the CDR3 is TGTGCCAGCAGCTTAGCGGGCCTTGTTTCCGGGGAGCTGTTTTTT. This translates into CASSLAGLVSGELFF. The whole variable domain, filled in from reference TRBV7-8 and TRBJ2-2, reads GAGVSQSPRYKVAKRGQDVALRCDPISGHVSLFWYQQALGQGPEFLTYFQNEAQLDKSGLPSDRFFAERPEGSVSTLKIQRTQQEDSAVYLCASSLAGLVSGELFFGEGSRLTVL.

This clonotype was observed a few times. The genes are TRBV6-5 and TRBJ1-3, with D possibly TRBD1 on 5 matching bases. The CDR3 runs to 15 residues. Deletions cut 2 bases from V and 0 bases from J, with 8 bases between. CDR1 MNHEY and CDR2 SVGAGI come from the germline V gene. The CDR3 DNA reads as TGTGCCAGCAGTTACGGCGGGACCTCTGGAAACACCATATATTTT. It encodes CASSYGGTSGNTIYF.

This chain connects TRBV28 to TRBJ2-3, with 12 bases aligning to TRBD2. V trimming: 6 bases; J trimming: 1 base; junction bases outside the gene matches: 5. Germline values: CDR1 MDHEN, CDR2 SYDVKM. The CDR3 has 16 residues. CDR3 region: CASRLRLAGGTDTQYF. The CDR3 DNA reads TGTGCCAGCAGACTCCGACTAGCGGGGGGCACAGATACGCAGTATTTT.

In its sample, this clonotype was seen a few times. J is TRBJ2-1 and V is TRBV24-1; D uncertain. The length of the CDR3 is 16 residues. The germline V and J ends were trimmed by 4 bases and 6 bases, with 18 bases remaining between them. In germline, CDR1 is KGHDR, CDR2 SFDVKD. The CDR3 here is CATSDPTRGSGNEQFF. The CDR3 bases are TGTGCCACCAGTGACCCGACCCGTGGGTCAGGCAATGAGCAGTTCTTC.

This clonotype has only a few counts. The chain has TRBV7-9 and TRBJ1-1, with a tentative D call TRBD1 (5 bases). With 6 bases removed from V and 1 base from J, the gap between germline ends came to 12 bases. Germline V gene lookup returns CDR1 SEHNR and CDR2 FQNEAQ (reference sequence). The CDR3 covers 14 residues. CDR3 in amino acids: CASSEGTANTEAFF. CDR3 nucleotide sequence: TGTGCCAGCAGTGAAGGGACCGCGAACACTGAAGCTTTCTTT.

The rearrangement joins TRBV2 to TRBJ2-4, with D possibly called TRBD1 or TRBD2 (5 bases each). The CDR3 is 15 amino acids. Germline CDR1 is SNHLY and CDR2 is FYNNEI. V gave up 6 bases and J gave up 0 bases, with 12 bases separating them. The CDR3 loop is CASSWDELAKNIQYF. In DNA form, the CDR3 reads TGTGCCAGCAGCTGGGACGAACTAGCCAAAAACATTCAGTACTTC.

The chain has TRBV20-1 and TRBJ2-5, with 11 bases matching TRBD1. The V and J ends lost 1 base and 2 bases, in that order; junction bases with no gene match: 9. The CDR3 runs 17 residues. Germline V gives CDR1 DFQATT, CDR2 SNEGSKA (reference sequence). CDR3 bases: TGCAGTGCTAGAGCCGGGACAGGGGGTCTGGGGCAAGAGACCCAGTACTTC. This sequence encodes CSARAGTGGLGQETQYF.

The chain couples TRBV12-3 or TRBV12-4 to TRBJ2-1, with TRBD2 matching over 14 bases. This CDR3 is 18 amino acids long. V trimming: 5 bases; J trimming: 1 base; junction bases outside the gene matches: 7. CDR3 sequence reads: CASSLRTSGRLSYNEQFF. The CDR3 region has the DNA TGTGCCAGCAGTCTAAGGACTAGCGGGAGGCTTTCCTACAATGAGCAGTTCTTC.

This chain joins TRBV28 and TRBJ2-7; TRBD1 aligns across 10 bases. J lost 4 bases, V lost 3 bases, and 3 bases had no gene match. CDR3 length: 14 residues. Germline V gene lookup returns CDR1 MDHEN and CDR2 SYDVKM. The CDR3 loop reads CASSLRTGGYEQYV. Written as DNA, the CDR3 is TGTGCCAGCAGTTTGCGGACAGGGGGTTACGAGCAGTACGTC.

The chain joins TRBV27 to TRBJ2-2, with 12 bases lining up with TRBD2. The length of the CDR3 is 18 residues. The germline gives CDR1 MNHEY, CDR2 SMNVEV (reference sequence). The ends lost 2 bases at V and 3 bases at J; junction bases unmatched: 7. CDR3 amino acids: CASSLESGTSGYTGELFF. Here the CDR3 DNA reads TGTGCCAGCAGTTTAGAATCCGGGACTAGCGGGTACACCGGGGAGCTGTTTTTT.

The table lists this clonotype with a few counts. V and J are TRBV19 and TRBJ2-1, with TRBD2 identical over 14 bases. The CDR3 is made up of 17 amino acids. V lost 4 bases and J lost 8; bases outside the gene matches: 10. Germline-derived CDR1 and CDR2 are LNHDA and SQIVND (reference sequence). The CDR3 sequence is CASSTRGTSGSWDEQFF. Here the CDR3 DNA reads TGTGCCAGTAGTACCCGAGGGACTAGCGGGAGTTGGGATGAGCAGTTCTTC.

DNA for the CDR3: TGTGCCAGCAGTCCATACGAGACTAGCGGGAGCCCCGAGCAGTACTTC. It yields the protein CASSPYETSGSPEQYF. The V call is TRBV28, the J call TRBJ2-7; 12 positions match TRBD2. The CDR3 runs 16 residues. Trimming took 5 bases from V and 6 from J; bases not matched to a gene: 11. Germline V gene sequence: CDR1 MDHEN, CDR2 SYDVKM.

Only a few counts were recorded for this clonotype. This chain uses TRBV5-1 with TRBJ2-7; no clear D. The CDR3 contains 15 residues. The germline gives CDR1 SGHRS, CDR2 YFSETQ. V shed 0 bases and J shed 5 bases, with 15 bases lying between them. CDR3 bases: TGCGCCAGCAGCTTGGAGAGACACTATATTAACGAGCAGTACTTC. Translating gives CASSLERHYINEQYF.

V and J are TRBV20-1 and TRBJ2-1, with D unresolved. Germline V gene lookup returns CDR1 DFQATT and CDR2 SNEGSKA (reference sequence). The CDR3 length is 15 residues. V lost 6 bases, J lost 2 bases, and 17 bases lay in between. CDR3: CSAPMDWPAYNEQFF. DNA for the CDR3: TGCAGTGCCCCTATGGATTGGCCGGCCTACAATGAGCAGTTCTTC.